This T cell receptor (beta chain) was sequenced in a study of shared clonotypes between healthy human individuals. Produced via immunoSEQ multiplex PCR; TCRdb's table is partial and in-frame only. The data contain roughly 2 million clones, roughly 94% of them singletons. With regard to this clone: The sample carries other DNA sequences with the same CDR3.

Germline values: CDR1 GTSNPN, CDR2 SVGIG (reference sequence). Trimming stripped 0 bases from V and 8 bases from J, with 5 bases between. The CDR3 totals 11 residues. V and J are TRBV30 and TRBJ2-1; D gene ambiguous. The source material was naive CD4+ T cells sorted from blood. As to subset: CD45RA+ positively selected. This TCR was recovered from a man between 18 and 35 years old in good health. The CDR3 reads CAWSVRDEQFF. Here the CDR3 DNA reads TGTGCCTGGAGTGTCCGGGATGAGCAGTTCTTC. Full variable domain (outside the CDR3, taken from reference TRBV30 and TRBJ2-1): SQTIHQWPATLVQPVGSPLSLECTVEGTSNPNLYWYRQAAGRGLQLLFYSVGIGQISSEVPQNLSASRPQDRQFILSSKKLLLSDSGFYLCAWSVRDEQFFGPGTRLTVL.